A selection of T cell receptor beta chains follows, all from one sample in a study of lymphopenia after photon versus proton radiotherapy. Method: immunoSEQ multiplex PCR; TCRdb's copy keeps in-frame clones and lacks some. The data show about 58,000 clones, 70% to 85% seen once. The sequenced sample was peripheral blood, obtained from a patient treated with proton-based radiotherapy. These receptors came from a man between 60 and 75 years old with pancreatic cancer. Each CDR3 is given with its conserved first and last residue. D genes are given only for firm matches. Some rows have no size entry. The others give once, few or many, or a class for an expanded clone.

abundance | j_gene | v_gene | d_gene | CDR3aa | CDR3nt
few | TRBJ1-1 | TRBV13 | TRBD1 | CASNVFRDRVTEAFF | TGTGCCAGCAACGTTTTCCGGGACAGGGTAACTGAAGCTTTCTTT
NA | TRBJ2-1 | TRBV7-2 | TRBD2 | CASSLRTSGSVGNEQFF | TGTGCCAGCAGCCTACGGACTAGCGGGAGTGTCGGCAATGAGCAGTTCTTC
NA | TRBJ2-2 | TRBV9 | TRBD1 | CASSVGTGVNTGELFF | TGTGCCAGCAGCGTCGGGACAGGGGTGAACACCGGGGAGCTGTTTTTT
NA | TRBJ2-7 | TRBV19 | NA | CASSIGDGGYEQYF | TGTGCCAGTAGTATAGGGGACGGTGGGTACGAGCAGTACTTC
NA | TRBJ2-5 | TRBV18 | NA | CASSLTSIETQYF | TGTGCCAGCTCCCTTACTAGCATCGAGACCCAGTACTTC
NA | TRBJ1-1 | TRBV7-8 | NA | CASSLATGKDTEAFF | TGTGCCAGCAGCTTAGCTACAGGGAAAGACACTGAAGCTTTCTTT
once | TRBJ2-3 | TRBV18 | TRBD2 | CASSRLRESGTDTQYF | TGTGCCAGCTCACGATTGCGGGAGTCAGGGACAGATACGCAGTATTTT
NA | TRBJ1-5 | TRBV19 | NA | CASRNLEPGPQHF | TGTGCCAGTAGGAATCTCGAGCCGGGGCCCCAGCATTTT
NA | TRBJ1-5 | TRBV28 | NA | CASRSSNQPQHF | TGTGCCAGCAGGTCAAGCAATCAGCCCCAGCATTTT
NA | TRBJ2-3 | TRBV5-4 | NA | CASSPSAGDDTQYF | TGTGCCAGCAGCCCCTCGGCAGGGGATGATACGCAGTATTTT
NA | TRBJ2-7 | TRBV7-2 | NA | CASSLASGLSSYEQYF | TGTGCCAGCAGCTTAGCCTCGGGATTAAGCTCCTACGAGCAGTACTTC
NA | TRBJ2-2 | TRBV5-4 | TRBD1 | CASSLPGQGLGTGELFF | TGTGCCAGCAGTTTACCGGGACAGGGGTTAGGCACCGGGGAGCTGTTTTTT
once | TRBJ2-7 | TRBV5-6 | TRBD2 | CASRRRGMTGTSDYEQYF | TGTGCCAGCAGACGGCGGGGCATGACCGGGACTAGCGACTACGAGCAGTACTTC
NA | TRBJ2-7 | TRBV11-3 | TRBD2 | CASSFTTSGRHEQYF | TGTGCCAGCAGCTTTACGACTAGCGGGAGGCACGAGCAGTACTTC
NA | TRBJ2-1 | TRBV5-5 | TRBD2 | CASSPGLAGYNEQFF | TGTGCCAGCAGCCCGGGACTAGCGGGATACAATGAGCAGTTCTTC
NA | TRBJ1-1 | TRBV18 | TRBD1 | CASSPGGVFGHTEAFF | TGTGCCAGCTCTCCAGGGGGGGTATTTGGACACACTGAAGCTTTCTTT
NA | TRBJ1-1 | TRBV15 | NA | CATSRDPGRRTEAFF | TGTGCCACCAGCAGAGATCCAGGGAGACGCACTGAAGCTTTCTTT
NA | TRBJ1-2 | TRBV29-1 | NA | CSVIQGGNYGYTF | TGCAGCGTCATACAGGGTGGAAACTATGGCTACACCTTC
NA | TRBJ1-3 | TRBV7-6 | NA | CASSLSRTGNTIYF | TGTGCCAGCAGCTTATCCAGGACTGGAAACACCATATATTTT
NA | TRBJ2-1 | TRBV5-1 | NA | CASSSGERFNEQFF | TGCGCCAGCAGCTCCGGGGAGCGGTTCAATGAGCAGTTCTTC
NA | TRBJ2-7 | TRBV5-4 | TRBD1 | CASSLGDRPYEQYF | TGTGCCAGCAGCTTGGGGGACAGACCCTACGAGCAGTACTTC
once | TRBJ2-2 | TRBV5-4 | NA | CASSFVGSGELFF | TGTGCCAGCAGCTTCGTAGGGTCCGGGGAGCTGTTTTTT
NA | TRBJ1-1 | TRBV5-4 | NA | CASSLGNRAGTEAFF | TGTGCCAGCAGCTTGGGTAACAGGGCAGGGACTGAAGCTTTCTTT
NA | TRBJ2-4 | TRBV7-9 | NA | CASSLGQGNYF | TGTGCCAGCAGCTTAGGGCAGGGAAATTACTTC
NA | TRBJ2-3 | TRBV7-8 | TRBD2 | CASSWTVGLAGVGGTDTQYF | TGTGCCAGCAGCTGGACAGTCGGACTAGCGGGAGTCGGGGGCACAGATACGCAGTATTTT
NA | TRBJ2-2 | TRBV4-2 | NA | CASSQEYVGELFF | TGTGCCAGCAGCCAAGAGTATGTCGGGGAGCTGTTTTTT
NA | TRBJ2-3 | TRBV7-9 | NA | CASSLTGLGTDTQYF | TGTGCCAGCAGCTTGACGGGGCTGGGCACAGATACGCAGTATTTT
NA | TRBJ2-1 | TRBV5-1 | TRBD2 | CASSLKGLAGVNEQFF | TGCGCCAGCAGCTTGAAGGGGCTAGCGGGAGTTAATGAGCAGTTCTTC
NA | TRBJ2-1 | TRBV7-3 | NA | CASSPKRGRTRDNEQFF | TGTGCCAGCAGCCCCAAAAGGGGGCGGACTAGGGACAATGAGCAGTTCTTC
NA | TRBJ2-5 | TRBV14 | NA | CASSQDPTAGETQYF | TGTGCCAGCAGCCAGGACCCGACTGCGGGGGAGACCCAGTACTTC
NA | TRBJ2-7 | TRBV5-4 | TRBD2 | CASSLALAGVGEQYF | TGTGCCAGCAGCTTGGCCCTAGCGGGAGTTGGCGAGCAGTACTTC
NA | TRBJ2-1 | TRBV19 | NA | CASSFRGNEQFF | TGTGCCAGTAGTTTCAGGGGCAATGAGCAGTTCTTC
NA | TRBJ1-1 | TRBV7-9 | NA | CASSLGEPEAFF | TGTGCCAGCAGCTTAGGGGAGCCTGAAGCTTTCTTT
few | TRBJ2-7 | TRBV28 | TRBD2 | CASSLLAGGPMREQYF | TGTGCCAGCAGTTTATTAGCGGGAGGGCCAATGAGGGAGCAGTACTTC
NA | TRBJ1-1 | TRBV5-1 | NA | CASSLDAGTEAFF | TGCGCCAGCAGCTTGGATGCCGGAACTGAAGCTTTCTTT
NA | TRBJ1-2 | TRBV28 | NA | CASSLRPVYIYGYTF | TGTGCCAGCAGTTTACGGCCCGTTTATATCTATGGCTACACCTTC
NA | TRBJ1-2 | TRBV19 | NA | CASTDLSGGEFVDGYTF | TGTGCCAGTACCGACCTTTCCGGGGGGGAATTTGTCGATGGCTACACCTTC
NA | TRBJ1-3 | TRBV9 | TRBD1 | CASSQGAGNTIYF | TGTGCCAGCAGTCAGGGGGCTGGAAACACCATATATTTT
NA | TRBJ2-2 | TRBV27 | NA | CASSTRRGTGELFF | TGTGCCAGCAGCACGAGAAGGGGGACCGGGGAGCTGTTTTTT
NA | TRBJ2-1 | TRBV5-6 | NA | CAVHTDEQFF | TGTGCCGTCCACACGGATGAGCAGTTCTTC
NA | TRBJ2-6 | TRBV27 | NA | CASKIQGWGSGANVLTF | TGTGCCAGCAAGATACAGGGTTGGGGCTCTGGGGCCAACGTCCTGACTTTC
NA | TRBJ2-7 | TRBV4-2 | TRBD2 | CASSQQGTSGSYEQYF | TGTGCCAGCAGCCAACAGGGGACTAGCGGCTCCTACGAGCAGTACTTC
NA | TRBJ1-1 | TRBV30 | NA | CARTASTAEAFF | TGTGCCCGCACTGCATCAACGGCTGAAGCTTTCTTT
NA | TRBJ2-1 | TRBV14 | TRBD2 | CASSQGRTRMNEQFF | TGTGCCAGCAGCCAAGGGCGGACTAGGATGAATGAGCAGTTCTTC
NA | TRBJ2-7 | TRBV9 | NA | CASSVEVGRSFEQYF | TGTGCCAGCAGCGTAGAGGTAGGGAGATCCTTCGAGCAGTACTTC
few | TRBJ1-4 | TRBV30 | NA | CAWSRLLNEKLFF | TGTGCCTGGAGTCGGCTGCTCAATGAAAAACTGTTTTTT
NA | TRBJ2-7 | TRBV5-1 | TRBD2 | CASSRTSGSSYEQYF | TGCGCCAGCAGCCGTACTAGCGGGTCCTCCTACGAGCAGTACTTC
once | TRBJ2-3 | TRBV4-1 | NA | CASSARDHTDTQYF | TGCGCCAGCAGCGCCCGGGACCACACAGATACGCAGTATTTT